The entry below describes one T cell receptor (beta chain). Its antigen is unknown. The sample is drawn from a study of cytomegalovirus exposure and HLA in healthy donors. Notes on the study in general: Reports described diagnosis of cytomegalovirus status by the classifier as highly specific and sensitive. In most subjects, TCR beta sequences reportedly gave accurate predictions of HLA-A and HLA-B alleles.

Vbeta (60) and Jbeta (13) primers were used in the PCR. Using immunoSEQ multiplex PCR, the repertoire was profiled, and TCRdb retains in-frame clones only, with some absent. The table lists about 94,000 clones, more than 65% of them singletons. The sequenced material came from PBMCs. The sequence came from a human donor in good health.

The CDR3 DNA sequence: TGTGCCAGCAGTTTAGCGTACGAGCAGTACTTC. This translates into CASSLAYEQYF. The chain is built from TRBV28 and TRBJ2-7, with D hard to call. From germline, CDR1 is MDHEN and CDR2 SYDVKM. This CDR3 is 11 amino acids long. V was clipped by 2 bases and J by 4 bases, with 3 bases between them.